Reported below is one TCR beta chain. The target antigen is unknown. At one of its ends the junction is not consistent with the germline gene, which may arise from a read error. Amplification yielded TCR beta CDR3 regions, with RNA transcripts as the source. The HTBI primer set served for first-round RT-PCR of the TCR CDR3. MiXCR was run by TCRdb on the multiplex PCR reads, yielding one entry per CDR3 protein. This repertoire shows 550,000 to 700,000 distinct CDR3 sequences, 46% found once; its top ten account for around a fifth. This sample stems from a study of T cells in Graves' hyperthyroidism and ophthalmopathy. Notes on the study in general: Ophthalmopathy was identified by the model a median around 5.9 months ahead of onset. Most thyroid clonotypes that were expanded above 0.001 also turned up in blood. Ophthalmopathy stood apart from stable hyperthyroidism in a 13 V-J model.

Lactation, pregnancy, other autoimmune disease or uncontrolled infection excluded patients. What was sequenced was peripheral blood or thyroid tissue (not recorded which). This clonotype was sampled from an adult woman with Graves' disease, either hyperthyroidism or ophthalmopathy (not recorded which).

CDR3 amino acids: CASSQEGGTNTEAFF. For the CDR3, the DNA is TGCGCCAGCAGCCAAGAAGGAGGGACGAACACTGAAGCTTTCTTT. The chain is built from TRBV7-2 and TRBJ1-1, with D perhaps TRBD1 (5 bases). In germline, CDR1 is SGHTA, CDR2 FQGNSA. This CDR3 has 15 amino acids.